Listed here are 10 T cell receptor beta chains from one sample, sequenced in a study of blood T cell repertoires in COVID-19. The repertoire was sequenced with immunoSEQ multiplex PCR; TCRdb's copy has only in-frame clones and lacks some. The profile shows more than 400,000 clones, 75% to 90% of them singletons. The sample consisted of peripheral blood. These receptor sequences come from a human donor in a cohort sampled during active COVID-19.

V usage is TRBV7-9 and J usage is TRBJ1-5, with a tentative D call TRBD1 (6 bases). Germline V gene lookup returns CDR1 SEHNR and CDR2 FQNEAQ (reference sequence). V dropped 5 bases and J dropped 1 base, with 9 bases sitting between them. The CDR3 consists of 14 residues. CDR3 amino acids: CASSVTGSNQPQHF. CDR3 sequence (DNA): TGTGCCAGCAGCGTTACAGGGAGCAATCAGCCCCAGCATTTT.

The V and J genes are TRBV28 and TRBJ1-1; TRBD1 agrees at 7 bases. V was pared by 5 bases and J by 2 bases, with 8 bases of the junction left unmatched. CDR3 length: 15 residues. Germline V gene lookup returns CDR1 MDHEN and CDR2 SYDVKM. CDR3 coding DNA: TGTGCCAGCAGTAGAGGGGGCAAAGTAAACACTGAAGCTTTCTTT. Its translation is CASSRGGKVNTEAFF.

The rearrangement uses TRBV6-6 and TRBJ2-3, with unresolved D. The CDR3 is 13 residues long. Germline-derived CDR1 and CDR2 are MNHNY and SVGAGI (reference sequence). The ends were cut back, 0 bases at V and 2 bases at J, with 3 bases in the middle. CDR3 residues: CASSYSITDTQYF. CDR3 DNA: TGTGCCAGCAGTTACTCCATCACAGATACGCAGTATTTT.

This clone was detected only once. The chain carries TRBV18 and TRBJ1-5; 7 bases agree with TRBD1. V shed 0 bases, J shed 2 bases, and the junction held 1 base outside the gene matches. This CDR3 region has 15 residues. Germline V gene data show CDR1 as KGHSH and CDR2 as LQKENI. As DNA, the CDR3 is TGTGCCAGCTCACCACCCGGGACAGGCAATCAGCCCCAGCATTTT. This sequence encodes CASSPPGTGNQPQHF.

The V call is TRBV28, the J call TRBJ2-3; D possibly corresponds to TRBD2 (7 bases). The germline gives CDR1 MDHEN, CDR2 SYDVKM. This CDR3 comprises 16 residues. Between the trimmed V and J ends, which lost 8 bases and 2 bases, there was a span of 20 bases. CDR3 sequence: CASRRGIGGPTDTQYF. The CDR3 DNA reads TGTGCCAGCCGGCGGGGGATAGGGGGGCCCACAGATACGCAGTATTTT.

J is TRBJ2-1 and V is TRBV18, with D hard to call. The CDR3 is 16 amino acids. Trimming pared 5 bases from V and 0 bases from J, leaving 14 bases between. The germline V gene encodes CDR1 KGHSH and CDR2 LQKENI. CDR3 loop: CASSGFLGASYNEQFF. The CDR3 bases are TGTGCCAGCTCAGGTTTTTTAGGAGCCTCCTACAATGAGCAGTTCTTC.

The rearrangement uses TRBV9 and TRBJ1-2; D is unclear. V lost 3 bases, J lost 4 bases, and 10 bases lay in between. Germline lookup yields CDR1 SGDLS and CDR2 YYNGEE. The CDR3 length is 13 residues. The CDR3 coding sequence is TGTGCCAGCAGCGCTCCACAATTCTATGGCTACACCTTC. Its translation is CASSAPQFYGYTF.

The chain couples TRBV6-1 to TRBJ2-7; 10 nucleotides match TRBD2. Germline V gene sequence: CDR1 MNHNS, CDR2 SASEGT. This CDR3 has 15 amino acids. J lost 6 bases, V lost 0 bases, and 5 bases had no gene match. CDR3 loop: CASSEAGLATPEQYF. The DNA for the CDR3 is TGTGCCAGCAGTGAAGCGGGACTAGCGACTCCCGAGCAGTACTTC.

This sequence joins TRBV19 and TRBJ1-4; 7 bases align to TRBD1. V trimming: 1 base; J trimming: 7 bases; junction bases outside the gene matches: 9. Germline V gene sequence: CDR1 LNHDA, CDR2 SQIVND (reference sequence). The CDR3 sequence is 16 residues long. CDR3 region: CASSIVGGQQVEKLFF. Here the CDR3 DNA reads TGTGCCAGTAGTATAGTTGGGGGACAGCAAGTTGAAAAACTGTTTTTT. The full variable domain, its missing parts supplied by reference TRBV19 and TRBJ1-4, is DGGITQSPKYLFRKEGQNVTLSCEQNLNHDAMYWYRQDPGQGLRLIYYSQIVNDFQKGDIAEGYSVSREKKESFPLTVTSAQKNPTAFYLCASSIVGGQQVEKLFFGSGTQLSVL.

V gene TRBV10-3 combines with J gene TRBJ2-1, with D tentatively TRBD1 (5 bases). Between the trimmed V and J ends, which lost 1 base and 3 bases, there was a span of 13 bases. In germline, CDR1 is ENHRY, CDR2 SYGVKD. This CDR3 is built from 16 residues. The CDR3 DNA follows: TGTGCCATCAGTGAGTGGGGCCAATTAAACTACAATGAGCAGTTCTTC. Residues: CAISEWGQLNYNEQFF.